This record concerns one T cell receptor beta chain sequence. In the authors' methods: Nucleated cell number was recorded as an estimate derived from reference gene primer amplification. Assay: immunoSEQ multiplex PCR; the TCRdb copy retains only in-frame clones and omits some. The DNA was the basis for D and trimming; V, J and clone size are from that table. The table has 150,000 to 200,000 clones, 87% seen once. This sample is part of a study of blood T cell repertoires in COVID-19. Study as a whole: There were acute and convalescent COVID-19 samples, and they came from the United States, Italy and Spain. Nucleic acid was either cDNA or gDNA, and it came from T cells, B-cell-depleted T cells, or PBMCs.

The specimen was peripheral blood. This sequence originates from a man in his fifties or sixties with active or convalescent COVID-19.

The CDR3 is CASSVQGATGANVLTF. CDR3 coding DNA: TGTGCCAGCAGTGTACAGGGGGCCACTGGGGCCAACGTCCTGACTTTC. This chain links TRBV2 with TRBJ2-6, with 9 bases matching TRBD1. Germline CDR1 and CDR2: SNHLY and FYNNEI. V lost 4 bases, J lost 2 bases, and 3 bases stayed unmatched. The CDR3 is made up of 16 amino acids.